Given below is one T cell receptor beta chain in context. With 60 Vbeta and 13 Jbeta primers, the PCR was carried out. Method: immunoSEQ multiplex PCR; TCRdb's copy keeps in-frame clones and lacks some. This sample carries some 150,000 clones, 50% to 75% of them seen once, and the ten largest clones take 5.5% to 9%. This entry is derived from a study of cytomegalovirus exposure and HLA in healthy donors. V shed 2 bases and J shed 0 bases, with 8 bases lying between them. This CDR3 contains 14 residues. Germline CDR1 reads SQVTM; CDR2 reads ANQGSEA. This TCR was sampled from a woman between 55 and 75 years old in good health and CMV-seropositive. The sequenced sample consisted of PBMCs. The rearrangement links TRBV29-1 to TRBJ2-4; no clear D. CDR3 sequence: CSVESRLAKNIQYF. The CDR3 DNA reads TGCAGCGTTGAATCCAGACTAGCCAAAAACATTCAGTACTTC.